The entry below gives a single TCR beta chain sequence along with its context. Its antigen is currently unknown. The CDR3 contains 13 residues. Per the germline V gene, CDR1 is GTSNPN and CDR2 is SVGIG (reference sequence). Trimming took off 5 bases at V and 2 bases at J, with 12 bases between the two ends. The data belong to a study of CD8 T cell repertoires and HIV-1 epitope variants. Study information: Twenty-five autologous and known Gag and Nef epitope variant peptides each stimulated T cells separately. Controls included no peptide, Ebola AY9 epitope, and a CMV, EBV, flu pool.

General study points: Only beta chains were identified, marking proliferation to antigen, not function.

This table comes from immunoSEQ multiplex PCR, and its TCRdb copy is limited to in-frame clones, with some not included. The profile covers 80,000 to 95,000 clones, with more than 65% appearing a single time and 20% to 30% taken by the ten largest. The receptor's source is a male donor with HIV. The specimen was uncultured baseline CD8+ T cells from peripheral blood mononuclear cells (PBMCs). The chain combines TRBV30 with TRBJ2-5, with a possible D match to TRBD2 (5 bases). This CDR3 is CAWGLQVQETQYF. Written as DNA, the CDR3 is TGTGCCTGGGGACTTCAGGTACAAGAGACCCAGTACTTC.